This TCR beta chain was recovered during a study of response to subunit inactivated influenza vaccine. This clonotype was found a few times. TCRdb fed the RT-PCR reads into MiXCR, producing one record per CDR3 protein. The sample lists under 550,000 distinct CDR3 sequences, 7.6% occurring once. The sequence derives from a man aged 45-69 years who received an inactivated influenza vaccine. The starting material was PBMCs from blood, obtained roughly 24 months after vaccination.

For the CDR3, the DNA is TGCAGTGCTGCTCCGGGACAGGGGGTCTACGAGCAGTACTTC. Encoded protein: CSAAPGQGVYEQYF. J is TRBJ2-7 and V is TRBV20-1, with 11 bases aligning to TRBD1. The CDR3 consists of 14 residues. Trimming at V came to 5 bases and at J to 3 bases, leaving 6 bases not matched to a gene. Germline assignment: CDR1 DFQATT and CDR2 SNEGSKA (reference sequence).